These T cell receptor beta chains were read from a single sample in a study of shared clonotypes between healthy human individuals. Profiling relied on immunoSEQ multiplex PCR, and the TCRdb table lists in-frame clones only, not all of them. The table includes approximately 1,000,000 clones, 70% to 80% detected once. Sequences were obtained from memory CD4+ T cells from PBMCs. These receptors came from a man younger than 35 in good health. Some clones in this sample may be carry-over from other donors' samples. The CDR3 runs from the conserved cysteine through the conserved F or W. The order of the fields is V gene, J gene, CDR3 protein.

V gene: TRBV14; J gene: TRBJ2-3; CDR3 protein: CASSQGLSQYF
V gene: TRBV7-9; J gene: TRBJ2-3; CDR3 protein: CASSVLERRTDTQYF
V gene: TRBV6-6; J gene: TRBJ1-1; CDR3 protein: CASSYQGENTEAFF
V gene: TRBV6-5; J gene: TRBJ1-2; CDR3 protein: CASRPTGVFYGYTF
V gene: TRBV5-4; J gene: TRBJ2-7; CDR3 protein: CASSLPGSSGLAGEQYF
V gene: TRBV19; J gene: TRBJ2-3; CDR3 protein: CASSTRTGVRGDTQYF
V gene: TRBV5-1; J gene: TRBJ2-7; CDR3 protein: CASSFEGGAREQYF
V gene: TRBV7-3; J gene: TRBJ2-1; CDR3 protein: CASSLRTSGRVGEQFF
V gene: TRBV15; J gene: TRBJ2-5; CDR3 protein: CATSPRGPGQETQYF
V gene: TRBV30; J gene: TRBJ2-7; CDR3 protein: CAWATGGRGPYEQYF
V gene: TRBV10-3; J gene: TRBJ2-7; CDR3 protein: CAISDQDRAYEQYF
V gene: TRBV19; J gene: TRBJ2-1; CDR3 protein: CASSIGRLANYNEQFF
V gene: TRBV7-2; J gene: TRBJ2-1; CDR3 protein: CASSLSSSGRVIYNEQFF
V gene: TRBV19; J gene: TRBJ2-7; CDR3 protein: CASSIIAGGPHEQYF
V gene: TRBV6-9; J gene: TRBJ2-7; CDR3 protein: CASSGTSGRAYEQYF
V gene: TRBV10-2; J gene: TRBJ2-7; CDR3 protein: CASSENSYEQYF
V gene: TRBV18; J gene: TRBJ1-2; CDR3 protein: CASSQGTVNYGYTF
V gene: TRBV28; J gene: TRBJ1-2; CDR3 protein: CASSWSGRQTYGYTF
V gene: TRBV11-2; J gene: TRBJ2-3; CDR3 protein: CASSLALTGGVADTQYF
V gene: TRBV29-1; J gene: TRBJ2-5; CDR3 protein: CSVVLASETQYF
V gene: TRBV27; J gene: TRBJ1-2; CDR3 protein: CASSSTDRLGNTF
V gene: TRBV28; J gene: TRBJ1-1; CDR3 protein: CASSKGRDREAFF
V gene: TRBV28; J gene: TRBJ1-2; CDR3 protein: CASSLRDSRGYTF
V gene: TRBV29-1; J gene: TRBJ2-1; CDR3 protein: CSVRTSGTSRPYNEQFF
V gene: TRBV7-2; J gene: TRBJ2-3; CDR3 protein: CASSPNRGPDTQYF
V gene: TRBV7-9; J gene: TRBJ2-7; CDR3 protein: CASSPPSYEQYF
V gene: TRBV19; J gene: TRBJ1-2; CDR3 protein: CASSYRDGRANYGYTF
V gene: TRBV28; J gene: TRBJ2-1; CDR3 protein: CASSQQLRYGEQFF
V gene: TRBV5-1; J gene: TRBJ2-7; CDR3 protein: CASSLGGSGEQYF
V gene: TRBV21-1; J gene: TRBJ2-7; CDR3 protein: CASSKVGAGLTYEQYF
V gene: TRBV28; J gene: TRBJ2-3; CDR3 protein: CASSALGQGVSTDTQYF
V gene: TRBV4-3; J gene: TRBJ2-3; CDR3 protein: CASSHRQGEGTDTQYF
V gene: TRBV29-1; J gene: TRBJ2-3; CDR3 protein: CSVVQGAGDTQYF
V gene: TRBV2; J gene: NA; CDR3 protein: CASSEAGYSYEQYF
V gene: TRBV7-2; J gene: TRBJ1-2; CDR3 protein: CASSLRGGPNYGYTF
V gene: TRBV4-1; J gene: TRBJ2-7; CDR3 protein: CASSRRWEVSSYEQYF
V gene: TRBV30; J gene: TRBJ2-7; CDR3 protein: CAWSVRSVGEQYF
V gene: TRBV7-8; J gene: TRBJ2-7; CDR3 protein: CASSAGHAPYEQYF